Below are 14 T cell receptor beta chains sequenced from a single sample in a study of OX40 agonist ivuxolimab in advanced cancers. Sequenced by immunoSEQ multiplex PCR; TCRdb stores in-frame clones only, minus some. Of approximately 59,000 clones listed, approximately 84% were seen once; the top ten hold roughly 2%. The input for sequencing was CD4+ or CD8+ T cells sorted from blood, taken in a trial of the OX40 agonist ivuxolimab. The source is an adult with an advanced solid tumor such as melanoma, head and neck, liver or kidney cancer.

In the case of this clone: Other DNA sequences in this specimen translate into the identical CDR3. This chain uses TRBV7-3 with TRBJ1-1; D is ambiguous. The CDR3 consists of 13 residues. From germline, CDR1 is SGHTA and CDR2 FQGTGA. V was trimmed by 2 bases and J by 3 bases, leaving 7 bases between them. The CDR3 nucleotides are TGTGCCAGCAGCTTAGTATTAGACACTGAAGCTTTCTTT. Amino acids: CASSLVLDTEAFF.

V gene TRBV19 combines with J gene TRBJ2-2; perhaps TRBD2 as D (5 bases). This CDR3 has 16 residues. The germline CDR1 and CDR2 sequences are LNHDA and SQIVND (reference sequence). Trimming shortened V by 1 base and J by 2 bases, and 11 bases separated the two germline ends. This chain's CDR3 is CASSIGAGLNTGELFF. DNA of the CDR3: TGTGCCAGTAGTATAGGGGCGGGCCTAAACACCGGGGAGCTGTTTTTT.

This rearrangement joins TRBV6-6 to TRBJ2-1; TRBD2 matches at 8 bases. The CDR3 is 16 residues long. The ends lost 1 base at V and 3 bases at J; junction bases unmatched: 5. CDR1 and CDR2 from the germline V gene are MNHNY and SVGAGI (reference sequence). The CDR3 bases are TGTGCCAGCAGTTACTACGAGGCGGGAGGCTACAATGAGCAGTTCTTC. Encoded protein: CASSYYEAGGYNEQFF.

The chain carries TRBV20-1 and TRBJ2-7; TRBD1 aligns across 8 bases. Trimming at V came to 5 bases and at J to 8 bases, leaving 5 bases not matched to a gene. Per germline, CDR1 DFQATT and CDR2 SNEGSKA (reference sequence). The CDR3 extends over 11 amino acids. CDR3 residues: CSAPDRGQQYF. The DNA of the CDR3 is TGCAGTGCTCCCGACAGGGGCCAGCAGTACTTC.

The V gene is TRBV5-1, the J gene TRBJ1-1; D not resolved. The CDR3 length is 14 residues. Germline V lookup: CDR1 SGHRS, CDR2 YFSETQ. V was trimmed by 5 bases and J by 2 bases, leaving 13 bases between them. CDR3 in amino acids: CASRSDTFNTEAFF. In DNA, the CDR3 is TGCGCCAGCAGATCAGACACGTTTAACACTGAAGCTTTCTTT.

The sample holds a few counts of this clone. The gene calls are TRBV5-1 and TRBJ2-3, with TRBD2 matching over 8 bases. V dropped 0 bases and J dropped 2; count of bases not matched to a gene: 2. Germline V gene sequence: CDR1 SGHRS, CDR2 YFSETQ. CDR3 length equals 15 residues. The CDR3 spells CASSLVGRVTDTQYF. The CDR3 nucleotides are TGCGCCAGCAGCTTGGTCGGGAGGGTCACAGATACGCAGTATTTT.

The chain joins TRBV5-1 to TRBJ2-5; 7 nucleotides align to TRBD2. The CDR3 contains 16 residues. The germline gives CDR1 SGHRS, CDR2 YFSETQ. V shed 0 bases and J 3 bases; nucleotides not matched to a gene: 8. The DNA for the CDR3 is TGCGCCAGCAGCTTGGACGGGGGGTGGGCTAAAGAGACCCAGTACTTC. Translation: CASSLDGGWAKETQYF.

The V and J genes are TRBV7-2 and TRBJ2-2, with D possibly being TRBD1 or TRBD2 (5 bases each). The ends were cut back, 3 bases at V and 7 bases at J, with 12 bases in the middle. The CDR3 has 14 residues. CDR1 is SGHTA and CDR2 is FQGNSA in the germline V gene. CDR3 sequence (DNA): TGTGCCAGCAGCTTCGGGACGCAGCGCGGGGAGCTGTTTTTT. Translation: CASSFGTQRGELFF.

The rearrangement links TRBV6-1 to TRBJ2-3; 7 bases match TRBD1. V shed 4 bases and J 2 bases; nucleotides not matched to a gene: 12. The CDR3 covers 17 residues. Per germline, CDR1 MNHNS and CDR2 SASEGT. Here the CDR3 DNA reads TGTGCCAGCAGTGGCTTAGGCGCAGGGGGAGCCACAGATACGCAGTATTTT. This translates into CASSGLGAGGATDTQYF.

About this clone: Given the absence of the conserved phenylalanine or tryptophan at the CDR3 end, a read error is likely. The limits of the CDR3 on the DNA are not certain, so only TCRdb's listed CDR3 is given. The CDR3 reads CSCLDSSTL. The rearrangement uses TRBV20-1 and TRBJ2-7; the DNA was not compared with TRBD1, the D call given in the table. The CDR3 length equals 9 residues, ends included. CDR1 is DFQATT, CDR2 SNEGSKA, per germline (reference sequence).

This clone was detected only a few times. Because it lacks the conserved phenylalanine or tryptophan at the end, this CDR3 is likely a read error. The DNA is left out, because the CDR3 cannot be placed on it with certainty; the CDR3 is given as TCRdb lists it. The chain uses TRBV5-1 and TRBJ1-2. Both ends counted, the CDR3 spans 8 residues. Germline V CDR1 and CDR2: SGHRS, YFSETQ. The CDR3 reads CASSLVSV.

As DNA, the CDR3 is TGTGCCAGCAGCTTTTCGGGGGTCCCCTATGGCTACACCTTC. Encoded protein: CASSFSGVPYGYTF. The rearrangement uses TRBV5-6 and TRBJ1-2; D possibly corresponds to TRBD1 (5 bases). The CDR3 spans 14 residues. Germline CDR1 and CDR2: SGHDT and YYEEEE. The V end was cut by 2 bases, the J end by 4 bases, with 12 bases between.

This chain joins TRBV14 and TRBJ2-6; possible D gene TRBD1, 6 bases. CDR1 is SGHDN, CDR2 FVKESK, per germline. The length of the CDR3 is 19 residues. V lost 4 bases and J 0 bases, leaving 19 bases between the germline ends. The CDR3 coding sequence is TGTGCCAGCAGCCCACTGACGGCAGGGGTGTACTCTGGGGCCAACGTCCTGACTTTC. Amino acids: CASSPLTAGVYSGANVLTF.

The table lists this clone with a few counts. CDR3 region: CASSYSTPPGDEQYF. Here the CDR3 DNA reads TGTGCCAGCAGTTACTCGACACCGCCTGGGGACGAGCAGTACTTC. The chain links TRBV6-6 to TRBJ2-7; D is unclear. V was pared by 0 bases and J by 5 bases, with 14 bases between. The CDR3 covers 15 residues. Germline lookup yields CDR1 MNHNY and CDR2 SVGAGI (reference sequence).